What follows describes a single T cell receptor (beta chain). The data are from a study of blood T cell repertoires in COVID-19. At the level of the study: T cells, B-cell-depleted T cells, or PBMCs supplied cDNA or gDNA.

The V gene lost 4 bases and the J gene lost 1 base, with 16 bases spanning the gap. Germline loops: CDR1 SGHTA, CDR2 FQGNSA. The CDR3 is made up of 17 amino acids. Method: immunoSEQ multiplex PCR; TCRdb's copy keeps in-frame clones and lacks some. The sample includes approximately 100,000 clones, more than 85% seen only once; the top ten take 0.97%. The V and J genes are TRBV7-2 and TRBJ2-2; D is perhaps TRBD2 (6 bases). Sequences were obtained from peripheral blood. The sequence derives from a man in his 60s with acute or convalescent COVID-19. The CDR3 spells CASSSNGRSLNTGELFF. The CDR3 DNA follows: TGTGCCAGCAGCTCAAACGGGAGATCACTGAACACCGGGGAGCTGTTTTTT.